The rows below give T cell receptor beta chains drawn from one sample of a study of cytomegalovirus exposure and HLA in healthy donors. Measured with immunoSEQ multiplex PCR; TCRdb has only the in-frame clones, and not every one. The data show 150,000 to 200,000 clones, with approximately 84% seen just once and more than 6% held by the top ten. Material: PBMCs. These receptors all stem from a woman aged 40 to 50 in good health and CMV-seropositive. Both conserved end residues are part of each CDR3. D genes are given only for firm matches. Clone size is shown for a subset of rows, as once, few, many or a class of expanded clone.

len	d_gene	abundance	v_gene	j_gene	CDR3nt	CDR3aa
13	.	.	TRBV18	TRBJ2-2	TGTGCCAGCTCACCAGCCGGGGCCGGGGAGCTGTTTTTT	CASSPAGAGELFF
14	TRBD1	.	TRBV30	TRBJ1-4	TGTGCCTGGAGTTACAGGGGGAGGATTGAAAAACTGTTTTTT	CAWSYRGRIEKLFF
13	.	.	TRBV6-1	TRBJ1-2	TGTGCCAGCGAAAGAACAGGGCCGGGTGGCTACACCTTC	CASERTGPGGYTF
13	.	.	TRBV7-3	TRBJ1-1	TGTGCCAGCAGCTTTGGGGGGGACACTGAAGCTTTCTTT	CASSFGGDTEAFF
15	.	.	TRBV19	TRBJ1-5	TGTGCCAGTAGTATATGGGTGGGGCCAGGTCAGCCCCAGCATTTT	CASSIWVGPGQPQHF
15	TRBD1	.	TRBV5-4	TRBJ1-1	TGTGCCAGCAGCTGGAGGACAGGCCGTCCTCCTGAAGCTTTCTTT	CASSWRTGRPPEAFF
14	TRBD1	.	TRBV19	TRBJ2-7	TGTGCCAGTAGTCGCTCCAGGGGGTTCTACGAGCAGTACTTC	CASSRSRGFYEQYF
14	TRBD1	once	TRBV10-3	TRBJ1-2	TGTGCCATCTCCTCCCCCAGGGGGCCCTATGGCTACACCTTC	CAISSPRGPYGYTF
15	TRBD2	.	TRBV5-4	TRBJ2-3	TGTGCCAGCAGGGTAGCGGGGGGGAACACAGATACGCAGTATTTT	CASRVAGGNTDTQYF
16	TRBD1	.	TRBV10-3	TRBJ1-2	TGTGCCATCAGTGAGGTGAAGACAGGGAGTGACTATGGCTACACCTTC	CAISEVKTGSDYGYTF
14	.	.	TRBV6-5	TRBJ2-6	TGTGCCAGCAGTTATTCGGGTGGGGCCAACGTCCTGACTTTC	CASSYSGGANVLTF
15	.	.	TRBV2	TRBJ2-3	TGTGCCAGCAGTCGACTCGCGGGGGCGCTCACGACGCAGTATTTT	CASSRLAGALTTQYF
12	.	few	TRBV30	TRBJ1-1	TGTGCCTGGAGGGCAACGAACACTGAAGCTTTCTTT	CAWRATNTEAFF
14	TRBD2	.	TRBV9	TRBJ2-5	TGTGCCAGCAGCGGCACTAGCGGGGGAGAGACCCAGTACTTC	CASSGTSGGETQYF
13	.	.	TRBV30	TRBJ1-1	TGTGCCTGGAGCTGGGGGGGTGGAACTGAAGCTTTCTTT	CAWSWGGGTEAFF
15	.	.	TRBV29-1	TRBJ2-7	TGCAGCGTTGGGTATAGCGGCCGGCAGGGTTACGAGCAGTACTTC	CSVGYSGRQGYEQYF
16	.	.	TRBV27	TRBJ2-7	TGTGCCAGCAGTTTAGAGGGGGGACAGAGCTCCTACGAGCAGTACTTC	CASSLEGGQSSYEQYF
13	.	.	TRBV28	TRBJ1-1	TGTGCCGGGGGAGAGGGGGGGAGCACTGAAGCTTTCTTT	CAGGEGGSTEAFF
18	.	.	TRBV5-1	TRBJ2-5	TGCGCCAGCAGCTTCTTTGGCCAGACCACGGTGACACAAGAGACCCAGTACTTC	CASSFFGQTTVTQETQYF
15	.	.	TRBV18	TRBJ2-2	TGTGCCACCCCGATTGGGACATCAAACACCGGGGAGCTGTTTTTT	CATPIGTSNTGELFF
15	.	.	TRBV6-5	TRBJ1-1	TGTGCCAGCAGTTACGCAGGGGTTGGAGACACTGAAGCTTTCTTT	CASSYAGVGDTEAFF
15	.	.	TRBV15	TRBJ2-2	TGTGCCACCAGCACGGGGGACAGTCGGACCGGGGAGCTGTTTTTT	CATSTGDSRTGELFF
14	TRBD1	.	TRBV6-5	TRBJ1-1	TGTGCCAGCAGTACTCGTTCAGGGGGCGGGAAAGCTTTCTTT	CASSTRSGGGKAFF
14	.	.	TRBV9	TRBJ1-1	TGTGCCAGCAGTCCCGGACTCCCGGGGGAGGAAGCTTTCTTT	CASSPGLPGEEAFF
16	TRBD1	.	TRBV4-3	TRBJ2-7	TGCGCCAGCACCCCGGTCGTAGGACAGGGGATCTACGAGCAGTACTTC	CASTPVVGQGIYEQYF
15	TRBD1	.	TRBV7-2	TRBJ1-4	TGTGCCAGCAGCTCCCCTGACAGGGTTGGTGAAAAACTGTTTTTT	CASSSPDRVGEKLFF
14	TRBD1	.	TRBV2	TRBJ1-6	TGTGCCAGCAGTGGGACAGGCGGCAATTCACCCCTCCACTTT	CASSGTGGNSPLHF
11	.	.	TRBV19	TRBJ2-1	TGTGCCAGTAGTCGAGCCAATGAGCAGTTCTTC	CASSRANEQFF
14	.	.	TRBV5-6	TRBJ1-1	TGTGCCAGCATCGAAACAGGGAGAATCACTGAAGCTTTCTTT	CASIETGRITEAFF
12	.	.	TRBV27	TRBJ2-5	TGTGCCAGCAGAAGGGGGGGGGAGACCCAGTACTTC	CASRRGGETQYF
15	.	.	TRBV4-1	TRBJ1-2	TGCGCCAGCAGCCAAGAGGTTGGACAGACATATGGCTACACCTTC	CASSQEVGQTYGYTF
14	TRBD2	once	TRBV28	TRBJ2-2	TGTGCCAGCAGTTGGCGGGGGAAGGACGGGGAGCTGTTTTTT	CASSWRGKDGELFF
14	.	.	TRBV7-9	TRBJ2-7	TGTTCCAGCAGCTTATCTGGACAGCACTACGAGCAGTACTTC	CSSSLSGQHYEQYF
13	TRBD1	.	TRBV11-1	TRBJ1-2	TGTGCCAGCAGCCCGGGACAGAACTATGGCTACACCTTC	CASSPGQNYGYTF
12	.	.	TRBV29-1	TRBJ2-3	TGCAGCGTTGAGGGCGGCACAGATACGCAGTATTTT	CSVEGGTDTQYF